The 10 T cell receptor beta chains in this list originate from one sample, sequenced in a study of blood T cell repertoires in COVID-19. Produced via immunoSEQ multiplex PCR; TCRdb's table is partial and in-frame only. This sample yields fewer than 130,000 clones, of which 76% are seen a single time; roughly 3.8% belongs to the top ten. The sequenced material came from peripheral blood. Receptor source: a woman older than 75 with acute or convalescent COVID-19.

Notes on this clone: Other DNA sequences in the same sample also yield this CDR3. The V gene is TRBV10-1, the J gene TRBJ1-1; 7 nucleotides agree with TRBD1. After removal of 5 bases from V and 3 bases from J, the junction contained 3 bases not matched to a gene. CDR3 length equals 13 residues. CDR1 is WNHNN, CDR2 SYGVQD, per germline (reference sequence). CDR3 sequence reads: CASSRQGDTEAFF. In DNA, the CDR3 is TGCGCCAGCAGTAGACAGGGTGACACTGAAGCTTTCTTT.

V and J are TRBV19 and TRBJ1-3, with 7 bases identical to TRBD1. This CDR3 contains 15 residues. The V and J ends lost 5 bases and 3 bases, in that order; junction bases with no gene match: 7. In germline, CDR1 is LNHDA, CDR2 SQIVND (reference sequence). The CDR3, as DNA: TGTGCCAGTAGTTTACAGGGGCAGGGTGGAAACACCATATATTTT. Translated, it gives CASSLQGQGGNTIYF.

The V and J genes are TRBV11-2 and TRBJ2-5; D unresolved. The CDR3 spans 14 residues. The V gene's germline CDR1 is SGHAT and CDR2 FQNNGV. V was cut by 3 bases and J by 5 bases, with 13 bases left in between. The CDR3 sequence: CASSFRRGEETQYF. DNA for the CDR3: TGTGCCAGCAGCTTTCGAAGAGGAGAGGAGACCCAGTACTTC.

The DNA for the CDR3 is TGTGCCTGGATTGCGAAAGGAATCAAGGACAGGGGAACTCTGTTTAAATCACCCCTCCACTTT. This sequence encodes CAWIAKGIKDRGTLFKSPLHF. The rearrangement uses TRBV30 and TRBJ1-6, with 9 bases aligning to TRBD1. The CDR3 consists of 21 residues. Trimming at V came to 4 bases and at J to 10 bases, leaving 29 bases not matched to a gene. Germline V gene lookup returns CDR1 GTSNPN and CDR2 SVGIG (reference sequence).

V and J are TRBV4-3 and TRBJ1-6; the match to TRBD1 covers 7 bases. This CDR3 comprises 16 residues. Germline V gene lookup returns CDR1 LGHNA and CDR2 YSLEER. J lost 7 bases, V lost 0 bases, and 6 bases had no gene match. In nucleotides, the CDR3 is TGCGCCAGCAGCCAAGAAGGGGGACAGCGAAATTCACCCCTCCACTTT. Protein product: CASSQEGGQRNSPLHF.

J is TRBJ1-4 and V is TRBV9, with D perhaps matching TRBD1 (6 bases). CDR3 length: 15 amino acids. Germline V gene lookup returns CDR1 SGDLS and CDR2 YYNGEE. V dropped 2 bases and J dropped 4 bases, with 12 bases sitting between them. CDR3: CASSVREGDNEKLFF. The CDR3 region has the DNA TGTGCCAGCAGCGTCAGAGAGGGGGATAATGAAAAACTGTTTTTT.

This chain uses TRBV2 with TRBJ2-3; TRBD2 might be the D (5 bases). The V end lost 2 bases, the J end lost 2 bases, and 14 bases lay between the germline ends. The CDR3 spans 16 residues. CDR1 is SNHLY and CDR2 is FYNNEI in the germline V gene. This CDR3 reads CASSERASTPTDTQYF. CDR3 nucleotide sequence: TGTGCCAGCAGTGAACGGGCTAGCACCCCCACAGATACGCAGTATTTT.

This clone occurred a few times. The chain recombines TRBV5-1 with TRBJ2-1; 9 bases agree with TRBD2. The CDR3 consists of 17 residues. The trim removed 0 bases at V and 2 bases at J, leaving 6 bases unmatched. CDR1 and CDR2 (germline): SGHRS, YFSETQ. CDR3: CASSLALAGGPYNEQFF. DNA of the CDR3: TGCGCCAGCAGCTTGGCCTTGGCGGGGGGGCCCTACAATGAGCAGTTCTTC.

The chain joins TRBV27 to TRBJ2-1; the match to TRBD2 covers 13 bases. Germline trimming cut 5 bases from V and 10 bases from J; bases unmatched to any gene: 5. The CDR3 runs to 14 residues. The germline V gene encodes CDR1 MNHEY and CDR2 SMNVEV (reference sequence). The CDR3 sequence: CASSPTGLAGEQFF. The DNA of the CDR3 is TGTGCCAGCAGTCCGACGGGACTAGCGGGAGAGCAGTTCTTC.

This clone occurred a few times. The J gene is TRBJ2-7, the V gene TRBV3-1 (or the pseudogene TRBV3-2); D possibly corresponds to TRBD2 (5 bases). This CDR3 region has 12 residues. From germline, CDR1 is LGHDT and CDR2 YNNKEL (reference sequence). Trimming removed 4 bases from V and 2 bases from J, with 6 bases in between. The CDR3 nucleotides are TGTGCCAGCAGCCCCGGGACCTACGAGCAGTACTTC. Translating gives CASSPGTYEQYF.